Listed here is a single T cell receptor beta chain. Looked up from germline, CDR1 is SGHDT and CDR2 is YYEEEE. The CDR3 has 12 amino acids. V was cut by 4 bases and J by 8 bases, with 12 bases left in between. The sample is drawn from a study of blood T cell repertoires in COVID-19. Across the study: Acute and convalescent COVID-19 samples came from the United States, Italy and Spain. T cells, B-cell-depleted T cells, or PBMCs provided the cDNA or gDNA that served as material.

Assay used: immunoSEQ multiplex PCR; TCRdb lists only in-frame clones, some missing. Found here are 27,000 or so clones, around 90% of them singletons; the top ten hold 20% to 30%. The chain is built from TRBV5-6 and TRBJ1-2; D may be TRBD1 (5 bases). Sequenced input: peripheral blood. The TCR comes from a human donor in a cohort sampled during active COVID-19. The CDR3 spells CASSQDTVGYTF. CDR3 nucleotide sequence: TGTGCCAGCAGCCAGGACACGGTGGGCTACACCTTC.